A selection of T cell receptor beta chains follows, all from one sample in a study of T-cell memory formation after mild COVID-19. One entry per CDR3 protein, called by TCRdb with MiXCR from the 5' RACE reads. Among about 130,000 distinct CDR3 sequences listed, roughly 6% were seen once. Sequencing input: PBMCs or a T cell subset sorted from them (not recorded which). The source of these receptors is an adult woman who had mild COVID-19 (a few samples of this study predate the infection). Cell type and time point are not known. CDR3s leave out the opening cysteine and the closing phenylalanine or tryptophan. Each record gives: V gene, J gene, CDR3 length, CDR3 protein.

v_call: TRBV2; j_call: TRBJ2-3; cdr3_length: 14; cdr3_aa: ASSPGLAGVTDTQY
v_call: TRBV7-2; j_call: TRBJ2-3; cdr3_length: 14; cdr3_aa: ASSLMGAGSTDTQY
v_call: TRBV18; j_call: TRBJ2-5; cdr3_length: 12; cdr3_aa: AGSTGRRQETQY
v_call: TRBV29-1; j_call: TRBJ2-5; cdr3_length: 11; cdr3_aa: SISGRAGETQY
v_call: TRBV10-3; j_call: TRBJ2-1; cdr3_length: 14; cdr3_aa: AISGSGRGSYNEQF
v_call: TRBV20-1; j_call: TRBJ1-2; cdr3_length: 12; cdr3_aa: SAQFVAVNYGYT
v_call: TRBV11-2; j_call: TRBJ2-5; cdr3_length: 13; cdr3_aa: ASSLGGQGRETQY
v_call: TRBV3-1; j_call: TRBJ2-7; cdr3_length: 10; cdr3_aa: ASSQLGWEQY
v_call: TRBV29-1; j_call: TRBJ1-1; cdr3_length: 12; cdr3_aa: SVYPPAQSKEAF
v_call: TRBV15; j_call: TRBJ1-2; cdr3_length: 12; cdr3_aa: ATSRDRVGYGYT
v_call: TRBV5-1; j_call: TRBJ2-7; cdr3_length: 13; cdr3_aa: ASSLATDYTYEQY
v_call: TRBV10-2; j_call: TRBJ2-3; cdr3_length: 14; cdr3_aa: ASSELGVFSTDTQY
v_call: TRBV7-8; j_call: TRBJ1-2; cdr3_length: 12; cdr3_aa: ASSSTGANYGYT
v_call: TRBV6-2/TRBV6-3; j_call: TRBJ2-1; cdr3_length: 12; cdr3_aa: ASNHGTSQNEQF
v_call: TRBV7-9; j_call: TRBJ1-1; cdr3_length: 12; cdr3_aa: ASSPVQENTEAF
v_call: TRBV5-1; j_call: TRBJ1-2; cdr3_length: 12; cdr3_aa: ASSVDRGHDGYT
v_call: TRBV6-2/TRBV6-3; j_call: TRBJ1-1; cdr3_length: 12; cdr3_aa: ASSLGTLRTEAF
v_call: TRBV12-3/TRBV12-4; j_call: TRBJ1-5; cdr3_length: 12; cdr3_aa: ASSTWTGDQPQH